This entry lists 22 T cell receptor beta chains sequenced from one sample in a study of blood T cell repertoires in COVID-19. Clones were sequenced by immunoSEQ multiplex PCR, and TCRdb holds only the in-frame ones, with some missing. This sample has 200,000 to 250,000 clones, with around 86% found just once. Sequences were obtained from peripheral blood. The receptors derive from a man of 80 years or more with acute or convalescent COVID-19.

The chain is built from TRBV6-1 and TRBJ2-7; 7 nucleotides match TRBD2. CDR3 length equals 14 residues. V lost 1 base to trimming and J lost 6 bases; unmatched junction nucleotides: 6. Germline CDR1 and CDR2: MNHNS and SASEGT. The CDR3 DNA reads TGTGCCAGCAGTGAAGGGTGGGAGGGAGGCGAGCAGTACTTC. It translates to CASSEGWEGGEQYF.

The chain carries TRBV10-2 and TRBJ1-2, with D perhaps matching TRBD1 (5 bases). V was pared by 7 bases and J by 8 bases, with 14 bases between. CDR3 length equals 12 residues. The V gene's germline CDR1 is WSHSY and CDR2 SAAADI. As DNA, the CDR3 is TGCGCCAGCACCCCCAGGGATGGCGGCTACACCTTC. Translation: CASTPRDGGYTF.

The chain uses TRBV5-5 and TRBJ1-3; 8 bases agree with TRBD1. Germline values: CDR1 SGHKS, CDR2 YYEKEE (reference sequence). The CDR3 spans 15 residues. With 0 bases clipped from V and 4 bases from J, the junction kept 3 bases outside the gene matches. CDR3 DNA: TGTGCCAGCAGCTTGGCGACAGGGGTCGGAAACACCATATATTTT. Translated: CASSLATGVGNTIYF.

The chain's CDR3 is CASSQNYGGYGYTF. CDR3 coding DNA: TGTGCCAGCAGCCAAAATTACGGGGGATATGGCTACACCTTC. The gene calls are TRBV14 and TRBJ1-2; the D gene is possibly TRBD1 (5 bases). Germline lookup yields CDR1 SGHDN and CDR2 FVKESK. The CDR3 length is 14 residues. The V gene lost 2 bases and the J gene lost 5 bases, with 12 bases spanning the gap.

The chain couples TRBV19 to TRBJ1-5; 7 bases match TRBD1. Germline CDR1 reads LNHDA; CDR2 reads SQIVND (reference sequence). This CDR3 region has 14 residues. Trimming cost V 6 bases and J 3 bases; bases outside gene matches: 5. CDR3 DNA: TGTGCCAGTAGATCGGGACAGTTCAATCAGCCCCAGCATTTT. Translated: CASRSGQFNQPQHF.

This clone was seen just once. The chain employs TRBV3-1 (or the pseudogene TRBV3-2) and TRBJ2-1, with D perhaps TRBD2 (6 bases). The germline CDR1 and CDR2 sequences are LGHDT and YNNKEL (reference sequence). This CDR3 comprises 15 residues. Trimming stripped 2 bases from V and 1 base from J, with 9 bases between. The CDR3 bases are TGTGCCAGCAGCCAAAAAGCGGGTTCCTACAATGAGCAGTTCTTC. Its translation is CASSQKAGSYNEQFF.

The rearrangement joins TRBV11-2 to TRBJ2-1; TRBD1 matches at 8 bases. Losses at the gene ends were 6 bases for V and 3 bases for J; bases not matched to a gene: 4. Germline V gives CDR1 SGHAT, CDR2 FQNNGV. The CDR3 is made up of 14 amino acids. The CDR3 reads CASRGQGNYNEQFF. The CDR3 nucleotides are TGTGCCAGCAGAGGACAGGGAAACTACAATGAGCAGTTCTTC.

The J gene is TRBJ2-5, the V gene TRBV18; 7 bases align to TRBD1. Germline V CDR1 and CDR2: KGHSH, LQKENI. V lost 3 bases, J lost 3 bases, and 22 bases stayed unmatched. CDR3 size: 20 residues. The CDR3 reads CASSPIDRRPTGLEKETQYF. In DNA, the CDR3 is TGTGCCAGCTCACCGATCGACCGCCGACCGACAGGGCTGGAAAAAGAGACCCAGTACTTC.

The CDR3, as DNA: TGTGCCAGCAGCATCGGACAGGGGGCGTCCTCCTATAATTCACCCCTCCACTTT. Its protein product is CASSIGQGASSYNSPLHF. The chain recombines TRBV5-8 with TRBJ1-6; 11 bases are shared with TRBD1. The germline V gene encodes CDR1 SGHTS and CDR2 YDEGEE. J lost 0 bases, V lost 4 bases, and 6 bases had no gene match. CDR3 length: 18 residues. Using reference TRBV5-8 and TRBJ1-6 for the parts outside the CDR3, the full variable domain is EAGVTQSPTHLIKTRGQQATLRCSPISGHTSVYWYQQALGLGLQFLLWYDEGEERNRGNFPPRFSGRQFPNYSSELNVNALELEDSALYLCASSIGQGASSYNSPLHFGNGTRLTVT.

The chain links TRBV3-1 (or the pseudogene TRBV3-2) to TRBJ1-2; 7 nucleotides line up with TRBD1. After removal of 6 bases from V and 8 bases from J, the junction contained 6 bases not matched to a gene. CDR3 length equals 12 residues. CDR1 is LGHDT, CDR2 YNNKEL, per germline (reference sequence). In nucleotides, the CDR3 is TGTGCCAGCAGGACAGGGAGATACGGCTACACCTTC. Protein: CASRTGRYGYTF.

The rearrangement uses TRBV3-1 (or the pseudogene TRBV3-2) and TRBJ2-2, with 9 bases matching TRBD2. The V segment lost 3 bases and the J segment 6 bases; nucleotides outside the gene matches: 8. This CDR3 is built from 16 residues. The germline V gene has CDR1 LGHDT and CDR2 YNNKEL (reference sequence). CDR3 DNA: TGTGCCAGCAGCCATTGGGCGGGGGGGCAGGCCGGGGAGCTGTTTTTT. Translated, it gives CASSHWAGGQAGELFF.

This clone was seen just once. This rearrangement joins TRBV28 to TRBJ2-7; 10 nucleotides align to TRBD2. This CDR3 spans 16 amino acids. Looked up from germline, CDR1 is MDHEN and CDR2 is SYDVKM. The junction had 14 bases not matched to a gene; V was cut back by 8 bases and J by 4 bases. The CDR3 DNA is TGTGCCAGCGATCTCCCTAGCGGGGGCTACGGGTACGAGCAGTACTTC. It codes for CASDLPSGGYGYEQYF. The full variable domain, with the rest looked up from reference TRBV28 and TRBJ2-7, is DVKVTQSSRYLVKRTGEKVFLECVQDMDHENMFWYRQDPGLGLRLIYFSYDVKMKEKGDIPEGYSVSREKKERFSLILESASTNQTSMYLCASDLPSGGYGYEQYFGPGTRLTVT.

This chain connects TRBV19 to TRBJ1-4; D is ambiguous. The V end was cut by 6 bases, the J end by 5 bases, with 19 bases between. This CDR3 is 16 amino acids long. The germline CDR1 and CDR2 sequences are LNHDA and SQIVND (reference sequence). The CDR3 coding sequence is TGTGCCAGTAGACACAAGAGGTCATCGGGAAATGAAAAACTGTTTTTT. Its protein is CASRHKRSSGNEKLFF.

In regard to this clone: An end of the junction does not agree with germline; a read error may underlie this. The CDR3 nucleotides are TGTGCTAGCAGCTTAGACAGAAGCTCTGGAAACACCATATATTTT. Its translation is CASSLDRSSGNTIYF. The chain joins TRBV7-7 to TRBJ1-3; possibly TRBD1 for D (5 bases). CDR1 SSHAT and CDR2 FNYEAQ come from the germline V gene (reference sequence). This CDR3 is 15 amino acids long. The full variable domain, with the rest looked up from reference TRBV7-7 and TRBJ1-3, is GAGVSQSPRYKVTKRGQDVTLRCDPISSHATLYWYQQALGQGPEFLTYFNYEAQPDKSGLPSDRFSAERPEGSISTLTIQRTEQRDSAMYRCASSLDRSSGNTIYFGEGSWLTVV.

This rearrangement joins TRBV6-4 to TRBJ2-2; 7 nucleotides match TRBD1. The germline V gene has CDR1 MRHNA and CDR2 SNTAGT. J lost 4 bases, V lost 1 base, and 3 bases had no gene match. There are 15 residues in the CDR3. This CDR3 reads CASSDYTGATGELFF. The CDR3 DNA reads as TGTGCCAGCAGTGACTACACAGGGGCCACCGGGGAGCTGTTTTTT.

The rearrangement uses TRBV28 and TRBJ2-4; 9 nucleotides align to TRBD1. After removal of 5 bases from V and 9 bases from J, the junction contained 5 bases not matched to a gene. This CDR3 is built from 13 residues. Germline CDR1 and CDR2: MDHEN and SYDVKM. CDR3 sequence reads: CASSPGQGGIQYF. DNA for the CDR3: TGTGCCAGCAGTCCGGGACAGGGCGGCATTCAGTACTTC.

Only one count was recorded for this clone. The chain couples TRBV28 to TRBJ2-7; D uncertain. Germline lookup yields CDR1 MDHEN and CDR2 SYDVKM. V was clipped by 5 bases and J by 2 bases, with 10 bases between them. There are 13 residues in the CDR3. The CDR3 spells CASSRQNPYEQYF. The CDR3 DNA is TGTGCCAGCAGTCGACAAAACCCCTACGAGCAGTACTTC.

The chain couples TRBV6-2 or TRBV6-3 to TRBJ2-7; 7 nucleotides agree with TRBD1. The J segment lost 6 bases and the V segment lost 5 bases, leaving 10 bases of the junction unmatched. Germline V gene sequence: CDR1 MNHEY, CDR2 SVGEGT. The CDR3 covers 14 residues. The CDR3 nucleotides are TGTGCCAGCAGTCCGAACAGGGGATGGGGCGAGCAGTACTTC. The encoded protein is CASSPNRGWGEQYF.

In its sample, this clone was seen once. The chain uses TRBV9 and TRBJ1-4; the D gene is possibly TRBD1 (5 bases). V was shortened by 0 bases and J by 8 bases, with 14 bases between the two germline ends. In germline, CDR1 is SGDLS, CDR2 YYNGEE. This CDR3 is 15 amino acids long. The CDR3, as DNA: TGTGCCAGCAGCGTAGAGGCAGGCGCAGGGGAAAAACTGTTTTTT. Its translation: CASSVEAGAGEKLFF. Filled out from reference TRBV9 and TRBJ1-4, the complete variable domain reads DSGVTQTPKHLITATGQRVTLRCSPRSGDLSVYWYQQSLDQGLQFLIQYYNGEERAKGNILERFSAQQFPDLHSELNLSSLELGDSALYFCASSVEAGAGEKLFFGSGTQLSVL.

The rearrangement joins TRBV7-2 to TRBJ2-7, with D possibly being TRBD2 (6 bases). V was pared by 5 bases and J by 4 bases, with 15 bases between. Germline-derived CDR1 and CDR2 are SGHTA and FQGNSA. The CDR3 is made up of 14 amino acids. The CDR3: CASSPKGLTYEQYF. The CDR3 DNA reads TGTGCCAGCAGCCCAAAGGGACTTACATACGAGCAGTACTTC. Full variable domain (rest looked up from reference TRBV7-2 and TRBJ2-7): GAGVSQSPSNKVTEKGKDVELRCDPISGHTALYWYRQSLGQGLEFLIYFQGNSAPDKSGLPSDRFSAERTGGSVSTLTIQRTQQEDSAVYLCASSPKGLTYEQYFGPGTRLTVT.

The chain carries TRBV2 and TRBJ2-7, with 12 positions matching TRBD2. Germline V gives CDR1 SNHLY, CDR2 FYNNEI. After removal of 6 bases from V and 4 bases from J, the junction contained 4 bases not matched to a gene. The CDR3 totals 14 residues. The DNA of the CDR3 is TGTGCCAGCAGAGGGACTAGCGGGCTTTACGAGCAGTACTTC. This encodes CASRGTSGLYEQYF.

V gene TRBV19 combines with J gene TRBJ1-2; D perhaps matches TRBD1 (5 bases). The CDR3 is 13 residues long. V gave up 6 bases and J gave up 4 bases, with 12 bases separating them. In germline, CDR1 is LNHDA, CDR2 SQIVND (reference sequence). The CDR3 DNA sequence: TGTGCCAGTAGCGTCGACAGCATCTATGGCTACACCTTC. Its translation: CASSVDSIYGYTF.